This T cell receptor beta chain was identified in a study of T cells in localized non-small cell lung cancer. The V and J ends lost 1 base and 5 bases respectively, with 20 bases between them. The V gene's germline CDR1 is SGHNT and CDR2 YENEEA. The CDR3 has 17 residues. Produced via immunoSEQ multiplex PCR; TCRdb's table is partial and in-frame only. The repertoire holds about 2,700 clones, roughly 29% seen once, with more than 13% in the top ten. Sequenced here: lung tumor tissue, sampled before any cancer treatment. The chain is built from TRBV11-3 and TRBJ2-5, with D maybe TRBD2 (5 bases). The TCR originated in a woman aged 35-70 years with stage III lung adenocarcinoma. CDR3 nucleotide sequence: TGTGCCAGCAGCTTAGGTGGGCTACTAGTGACTGTGGAGACCCAGTACTTC. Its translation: CASSLGGLLVTVETQYF.